Sample share makes the clone carrying this T cell receptor (beta chain) medium-sized. Its antigen is still unknown. Via MiXCR, TCRdb re-called the 5' RACE reads, giving one row per CDR3 protein. Counted here are around 11,000 distinct CDR3 sequences, about 7.4% occurring once; the ten biggest clones make up roughly 22%. This sample was taken from a study of spatial heterogeneity in lung cancer. Trimming pared 2 bases from V and 8 bases from J, leaving 9 bases between. Germline CDR1 reads GTSNPN; CDR2 reads SVGIG (reference sequence). This CDR3 comprises 12 residues. Specified time point: sample taken at primary tumor resection. Findings of the study overall: Intratumoral expanded alpha and beta TCR counts were found to track tumor mutation counts.

Sequenced here: lung tumor tissue, sampled at surgery. The rearrangement uses TRBV30 and TRBJ1-4; D gene unclear. The TCR originated in a female donor with early-stage non-small cell lung cancer. The CDR3 spells CAWSLGDEKLFF. The CDR3 nucleotides are TGTGCCTGGAGTTTGGGTGACGAAAAACTGTTTTTT.